This TCR beta chain was captured by sequencing in a study of T cells in Graves' hyperthyroidism and ophthalmopathy. The TCR beta CDR3 regions underwent amplification using RNA transcripts as the source. The TCR CDR3 first-round RT-PCR relied on the HTBI primer set. Via MiXCR, TCRdb re-called the multiplex PCR reads, giving one row per CDR3 protein. The repertoire includes approximately 400,000 distinct CDR3 sequences, more than 20% of them detected once, and 70% to 75% sits in the top ten. Remarks on this clonotype: Its antigen is as yet unknown.

This CDR3 comprises 15 residues. With 4 bases clipped from V and 6 bases from J, the junction kept 12 bases outside the gene matches. Germline CDR1 is SEHNR and CDR2 is FQNEAQ (reference sequence). Study-level results: Blood also showed most of the thyroid clonotypes that were expanded above 0.001. Ophthalmopathy cases were set apart from stable hyperthyroidism by a 13 V-J model.

Patients aged 18 to 65 had newly diagnosed hyperthyroidism that had lasted under 2 months. The PBMCs were taken from more than 8 ml of fresh peripheral blood. This receptor was obtained from a man aged 50 or older with Graves' hyperthyroidism. This chain links TRBV7-9 with TRBJ2-7; TRBD2 matches 7 bases. Sequencing used blood. The chain's CDR3 is CASSSNLAEAGEQYF. DNA for the CDR3: TGTGCCAGCAGCTCTAATCTAGCGGAGGCAGGCGAGCAGTACTTC.